The sequence of this T cell receptor (beta chain) was determined in a study of blood T cell repertoires in COVID-19. About the study: Collection of acute and convalescent COVID-19 samples took place in the United States, Italy and Spain. Sample material is recorded as cDNA or gDNA derived from T cells, B-cell-depleted T cells, or PBMCs.

This clone was seen only once. This CDR3 comprises 16 residues. CDR1 and CDR2 (germline): SGHDT, YYEEEE. Trimming left V 5 bases short and J 6 bases short, with 21 bases between. In the study's own analysis: Reference gene primer amplification in the assay estimated nucleated cell counts. Sequenced by immunoSEQ multiplex PCR; TCRdb stores in-frame clones only, minus some. That table is the source of V, J and clone size, and D and trimming were worked out from the DNA. Seen here are fewer than 65,000 clones, 80% to 90% observed once, and the top ten hold 1.6%. The genes are TRBV5-6 and TRBJ1-5; the D gene is possibly TRBD1 (6 bases). The specimen sequenced was peripheral blood. This sequence originates from a man aged 55 to 70 with acute or convalescent COVID-19. Here the CDR3 DNA reads TGTGCCAGCAGTTCAGTGTTGGACAGCCGCAGTCAGCCCCAGCATTTT. It codes for CASSSVLDSRSQPQHF.